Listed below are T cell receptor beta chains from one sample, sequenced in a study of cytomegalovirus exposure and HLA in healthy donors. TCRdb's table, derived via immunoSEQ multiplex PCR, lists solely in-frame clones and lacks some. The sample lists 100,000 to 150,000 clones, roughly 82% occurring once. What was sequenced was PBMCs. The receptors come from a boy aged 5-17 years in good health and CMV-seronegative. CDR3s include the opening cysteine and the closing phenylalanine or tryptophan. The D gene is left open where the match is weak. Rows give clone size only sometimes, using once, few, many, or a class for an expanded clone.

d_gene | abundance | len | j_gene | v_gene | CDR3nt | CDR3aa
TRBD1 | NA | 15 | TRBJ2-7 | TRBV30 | TGTGCCTGGAGTACCCGGACAGGGAAAATCTGCGAGCAGTACTTC | CAWSTRTGKICEQYF
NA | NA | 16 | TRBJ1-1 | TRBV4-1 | TGCGCCAGCAGCCAAGAGGGGAGGGTGGGGAACACTGAAGCTTTCTTT | CASSQEGRVGNTEAFF
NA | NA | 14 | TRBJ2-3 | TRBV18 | TGTGCCAGCTCAGGCCAGGGGTCCACAGATACGCAGTATTTT | CASSGQGSTDTQYF
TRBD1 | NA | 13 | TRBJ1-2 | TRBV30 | TGTGCCTGGAGTGCCGGGACAGGAGACGGCTACACCTTC | CAWSAGTGDGYTF
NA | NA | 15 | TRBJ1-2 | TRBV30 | TGTGCCTGGAGTATAATGGGAGGGGTTAGATATGGCTACACCTTC | CAWSIMGGVRYGYTF
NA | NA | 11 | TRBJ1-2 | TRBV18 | TGTGCCAGCTCCTCAACGGGGGGCTACACCTTC | CASSSTGGYTF
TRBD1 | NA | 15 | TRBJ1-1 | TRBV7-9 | TGTGCCAGCAGCTCATGGACAGGGGGGGAGACTGAAGCTTTCTTT | CASSSWTGGETEAFF
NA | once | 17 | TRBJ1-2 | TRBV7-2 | TGTGCCAGCAGCTCGGATCATCTTACCGGGTCCACCTTGGGCTACACCTTC | CASSSDHLTGSTLGYTF
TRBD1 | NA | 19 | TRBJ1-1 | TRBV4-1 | TGCGCCAGCAGCCACCTCCGCGGACAGGGGGCTAGGATGAACACTGAAGCTTTCTTT | CASSHLRGQGARMNTEAFF
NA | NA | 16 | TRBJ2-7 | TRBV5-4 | TGTGCCAGCAGCTTGGGGTTTGGCGGGAAAACCTACGAGCAGTACTTC | CASSLGFGGKTYEQYF
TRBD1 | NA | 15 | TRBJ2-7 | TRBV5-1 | TGCGCCAGCACCTTCTCGGGACAGGGATTGGGGGAGCAGTACTTC | CASTFSGQGLGEQYF
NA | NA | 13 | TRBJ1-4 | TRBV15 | TGTGCCACCAGGAAAGACACCGAGGAAAAACTGTTTTTT | CATRKDTEEKLFF
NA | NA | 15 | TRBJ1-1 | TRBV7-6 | TGTGCCAGCAGCTTAGCTAGTGGTGTGAACACTGAAGCTTTCTTT | CASSLASGVNTEAFF
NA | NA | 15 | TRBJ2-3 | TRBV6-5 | TGTGCCAGCAGTTACGAGGGTAGCGGAGCAGATACGCAGTATTTT | CASSYEGSGADTQYF
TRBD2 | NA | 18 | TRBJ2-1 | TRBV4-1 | TGCGCCAGCAGCCAAGAGCGGGGCGGGAGGGCGAATGTCAATGAGCAGTTCTTC | CASSQERGGRANVNEQFF
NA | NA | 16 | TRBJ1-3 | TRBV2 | TGTGCCAGCAGTGAAGTGAGAGGGAAAGGTGGAAACACCATATATTTT | CASSEVRGKGGNTIYF
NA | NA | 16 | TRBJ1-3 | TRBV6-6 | TGTGCCAGCAGTTACGATCAGGGGAGCTCTGGAAACACCATATATTTT | CASSYDQGSSGNTIYF
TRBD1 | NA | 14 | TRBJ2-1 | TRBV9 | TGTGCCAGCAGCTCCCGACAGGGGCAGAAAGAGCAGTTCTTC | CASSSRQGQKEQFF
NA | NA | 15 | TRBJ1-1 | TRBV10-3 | TGTGCCATCAGTGAGTCGGGGGGGGGAGACACTGAAGCTTTCTTT | CAISESGGGDTEAFF
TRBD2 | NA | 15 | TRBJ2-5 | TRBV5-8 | TGTGCCAGCAGCCTCCCGGGACTAGCGGGGGAGACCCAGTACTTC | CASSLPGLAGETQYF
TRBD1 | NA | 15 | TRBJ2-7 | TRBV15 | TGTGCCACCAGCAGAGTCCGGGACAGCTCCTACGAGCAGTACTTC | CATSRVRDSSYEQYF
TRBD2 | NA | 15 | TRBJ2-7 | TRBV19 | TGTGCCAGTAGAGAATCGGCGGGAGGCAACTACGAGCAGTACTTC | CASRESAGGNYEQYF
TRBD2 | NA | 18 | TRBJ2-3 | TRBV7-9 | TGTGCCAGCAGCCAACCCCCCAGCGGGAGTTCGCGGGTTGATACGCAGTATTTT | CASSQPPSGSSRVDTQYF